Listed here are 22 T cell receptor beta chains from one sample, sequenced in a study of blood T cell repertoires in COVID-19. Libraries were prepared by immunoSEQ multiplex PCR; TCRdb keeps only in-frame clonotypes and omits some of them. The sample lists about 270,000 clones; around 81% were seen once. The sample consisted of peripheral blood. The receptors were sampled from a woman in her 50s with active or convalescent COVID-19.

The chain employs TRBV20-1 and TRBJ2-1; no clear D gene. Deletions cut 3 bases from V and 7 bases from J, with 4 bases between. From germline, CDR1 is DFQATT and CDR2 SNEGSKA (reference sequence). The CDR3 spans 10 residues. Written as DNA, the CDR3 is TGCAGTGCTAGTCGGAATGAGCAGTTCTTC. Translated, it gives CSASRNEQFF.

This clone appeared once. J is TRBJ2-3 and V is TRBV7-3; 13 positions match TRBD2. J gave up 4 bases and V 5 bases, and 6 bases lay outside the gene matches. This CDR3 is built from 16 residues. Per the germline V gene, CDR1 is SGHTA and CDR2 is FQGTGA. CDR3 nucleotides: TGTGCCAGCAGCAATCGACTAGCGGGAGGCCCAGATACGCAGTATTTT. It specifies CASSNRLAGGPDTQYF.

The rearrangement links TRBV5-1 to TRBJ2-2, with 7 bases identical to TRBD1. With V trimmed by 4 bases and J by 1 base, 7 bases remained unmatched. The germline CDR1 and CDR2 sequences are SGHRS and YFSETQ. The CDR3 is 16 amino acids. CDR3 protein: CASSPPGTVNTGELFF. The CDR3, as DNA: TGCGCCAGCAGCCCACCCGGGACAGTGAACACCGGGGAGCTGTTTTTT.

This sequence joins TRBV6-5 and TRBJ2-2, with D hard to call. The CDR3 extends over 13 amino acids. With 7 bases removed from V and 2 bases from J, the gap between germline ends came to 8 bases. Germline CDR1 and CDR2: MNHEY and SVGAGI. DNA for the CDR3: TGTGCCAGCACCTCCCCCAACACCGGGGAGCTGTTTTTT. It codes for CASTSPNTGELFF.

V gene TRBV27 combines with J gene TRBJ1-5; unclear D gene. The CDR3 runs to 17 residues. Trimming left V 4 bases short and J 0 bases short, with 16 bases between. Germline CDR1 reads MNHEY; CDR2 reads SMNVEV (reference sequence). DNA of the CDR3: TGTGCCAGCAGTTCCATGGCTCCCAGATATAGCAATCAGCCCCAGCATTTT. Translation gives CASSSMAPRYSNQPQHF.

The rearrangement links TRBV29-1 to TRBJ2-5; the match to TRBD1 covers 8 bases. CDR3 length equals 13 residues. Germline V lookup: CDR1 SQVTM, CDR2 ANQGSEA. Losses at the gene ends were 5 bases for V and 5 bases for J; bases not matched to a gene: 7. This CDR3 reads CSVFDRGRETQYF. In nucleotides, the CDR3 is TGCAGCGTTTTTGACAGGGGACGGGAGACCCAGTACTTC.

The rearrangement joins TRBV7-9 to TRBJ2-3; a weak D match, TRBD1 (5 bases). Germline V gene lookup returns CDR1 SEHNR and CDR2 FQNEAQ (reference sequence). The V gene lost 5 bases and the J gene lost 4 bases, with 16 bases spanning the gap. CDR3 length: 15 residues. The CDR3 nucleotides are TGTGCCAGCAGCCATAGGTCCCCCAGGGCAGATACGCAGTATTTT. Translating gives CASSHRSPRADTQYF.

V is TRBV5-4 and J is TRBJ2-5, with TRBD1 identical over 8 bases. The CDR3 is 14 amino acids. The germline V gene has CDR1 SGHNT and CDR2 YYREEE (reference sequence). J was trimmed by 1 base and V by 2 bases; bases with no gene match: 1. CDR3 amino acids: CASSFQGAQETQYF. The CDR3 bases are TGTGCCAGCAGCTTCCAGGGGGCCCAAGAGACCCAGTACTTC.

V usage is TRBV9 and J usage is TRBJ2-3, with D possibly TRBD1 on 5 matching bases. V was trimmed by 0 bases and J by 2 bases, leaving 10 bases between them. CDR3 length equals 15 residues. Germline V gene lookup returns CDR1 SGDLS and CDR2 YYNGEE. CDR3 region: CASSVGGEPTDTQYF. As DNA, the CDR3 is TGTGCCAGCAGCGTAGGGGGCGAGCCCACAGATACGCAGTATTTT.

The rearrangement joins TRBV28 to TRBJ1-1; D is unclear. The V end was cut by 6 bases, the J end by 1 base, with 12 bases between. Germline V gene sequence: CDR1 MDHEN, CDR2 SYDVKM. The CDR3 spans 14 residues. In DNA form, the CDR3 reads TGTGCCAGCAGCCCAAGCTTAAAGAACACTGAAGCTTTCTTT. Translating it yields CASSPSLKNTEAFF.

The chain combines TRBV2 with TRBJ1-1; 9 nucleotides line up with TRBD1. This CDR3 has 13 residues. V dropped 5 bases and J dropped 3; count of bases not matched to a gene: 1. Germline V gives CDR1 SNHLY, CDR2 FYNNEI. CDR3 bases: TGTGCCAGCAGTCGGACAGGGGACACTGAAGCTTTCTTT. Its protein product is CASSRTGDTEAFF.

The chain is built from TRBV5-8 and TRBJ2-3; 7 bases align to TRBD2. Germline-derived CDR1 and CDR2 are SGHTS and YDEGEE. This CDR3 is built from 16 residues. Trimming cost V 0 bases and J 5 bases; bases outside gene matches: 9. CDR3 in amino acids: CASSLGTGGPGDTQYF. For the CDR3, the DNA is TGTGCCAGCAGCTTGGGAACGGGAGGACCCGGAGATACGCAGTATTTT. The whole variable domain, remainder taken from reference TRBV5-8 and TRBJ2-3, is EAGVTQSPTHLIKTRGQQATLRCSPISGHTSVYWYQQALGLGLQFLLWYDEGEERNRGNFPPRFSGRQFPNYSSELNVNALELEDSALYLCASSLGTGGPGDTQYFGPGTRLTVL.

This chain connects TRBV2 to TRBJ1-4, with a weak D call TRBD1 (5 bases). V was pared by 6 bases and J by 2 bases, with 13 bases between. The germline V gene encodes CDR1 SNHLY and CDR2 FYNNEI. The CDR3 length is 15 residues. The CDR3 region is CASSLMGGTNEKLFF. CDR3 nucleotides: TGTGCCAGCAGCCTAATGGGGGGGACTAATGAAAAACTGTTTTTT.

This clone came up a few times. The chain links TRBV14 to TRBJ2-1; D remains ambiguous. The ends were cut back, 0 bases at V and 6 bases at J, with 9 bases in the middle. Germline values: CDR1 SGHDN, CDR2 FVKESK. This CDR3 has 14 residues. CDR3 residues: CASSQDWAGNEQFF. DNA for the CDR3: TGTGCCAGCAGCCAAGATTGGGCCGGCAATGAGCAGTTCTTC.

The chain combines TRBV3-1 (or the pseudogene TRBV3-2) with TRBJ1-4, with 7 bases fitting TRBD1. This CDR3 region has 15 residues. J was trimmed by 4 bases and V by 4 bases; bases with no gene match: 6. In germline, CDR1 is LGHDT, CDR2 YNNKEL (reference sequence). DNA for the CDR3: TGTGCCAGCAGCCCTCATCACAGGGGTAATGAAAAACTGTTTTTT. Its translation: CASSPHHRGNEKLFF.

The gene calls are TRBV2 and TRBJ2-2; 10 nucleotides line up with TRBD2. Germline CDR1 reads SNHLY; CDR2 reads FYNNEI. The CDR3 spans 17 residues. The junction had 8 bases not matched to a gene; V was cut back by 3 bases and J by 4 bases. The CDR3: CASSDGPSGSSTGELFF. The DNA for the CDR3 is TGTGCCAGCAGTGACGGACCTAGCGGGAGCAGCACCGGGGAGCTGTTTTTT.

This clone was counted only a few times. This chain connects TRBV7-9 to TRBJ2-2; D call uncertain. CDR3 length: 12 amino acids. Germline lookup yields CDR1 SEHNR and CDR2 FQNEAQ (reference sequence). V gave up 3 bases and J gave up 4 bases, with 3 bases separating them. The CDR3 bases are TGTGCCAGCAGCTTGAGCACCGGGGAGCTGTTTTTT. Translation: CASSLSTGELFF. Full variable domain (remainder filled in from reference TRBV7-9 and TRBJ2-2): DTGVSQNPRHKITKRGQNVTFRCDPISEHNRLYWYRQTLGQGPEFLTYFQNEAQLEKSRLLSDRFSAERPKGSFSTLEIQRTEQGDSAMYLCASSLSTGELFFGEGSRLTVL.

CDR3: CASSWGGGNTEAFF. In DNA form, the CDR3 reads TGTGCCAGCAGCTGGGGCGGGGGGAACACTGAAGCTTTCTTT. The chain carries TRBV7-2 and TRBJ1-1; maybe TRBD1 (5 bases). Trimming pared 4 bases from V and 1 base from J, leaving 10 bases between. Germline CDR1 and CDR2: SGHTA and FQGNSA. The CDR3 consists of 14 residues.

The genes are TRBV10-2 and TRBJ2-7; 9 nucleotides align to TRBD2. Trimming took 3 bases from V and 3 from J; bases not matched to a gene: 9. Germline CDR1 reads WSHSY; CDR2 reads SAAADI. There are 16 residues in the CDR3. The CDR3 sequence: CASSEVMAGGGYEQYF. The DNA for the CDR3 is TGCGCCAGCAGTGAAGTTATGGCGGGAGGGGGCTACGAGCAGTACTTC.

The chain recombines TRBV5-4 with TRBJ2-7; TRBD1 matches at 7 bases. The CDR3 totals 14 residues. V trimming: 3 bases; J trimming: 2 bases; junction bases outside the gene matches: 5. The germline gives CDR1 SGHNT, CDR2 YYREEE (reference sequence). As DNA, the CDR3 is TGTGCCAGCAGCTCCGGGACAGCCACCTACGAGCAGTACTTC. Translated, it gives CASSSGTATYEQYF.

The genes are TRBV20-1 and TRBJ2-4; D might be TRBD2 (7 bases). Trimming stripped 3 bases from V and 7 bases from J, with 16 bases between. This CDR3 has 14 residues. Per germline, CDR1 DFQATT and CDR2 SNEGSKA (reference sequence). The CDR3 DNA follows: TGCAGTGCTAGTAAAGGGAGGGGGTCTAACATTCAGTACTTC. Its protein is CSASKGRGSNIQYF.

This clone was picked up one time. The chain is built from TRBV5-4 and TRBJ2-1, with D possibly TRBD1 on 6 matching bases. Deletions cut 3 bases from V and 8 bases from J, with 12 bases between. Germline lookup yields CDR1 SGHNT and CDR2 YYREEE (reference sequence). The CDR3 is 13 amino acids. The CDR3 sequence: CASSSIQGHEQFF. The CDR3 DNA is TGTGCCAGCAGCTCGATACAGGGTCATGAGCAGTTCTTC.